This TCR beta chain was recovered during a study of cytomegalovirus exposure and HLA in healthy donors. Study findings and constraints: HLA allele associations emerged for about 18,000 TCR beta sequences in a later analysis, at 0.05 false discovery rate. Most TCR sequences proved rare, with some public TCRs found in many donors.

Vbeta (60) and Jbeta (13) primers were used in the PCR. Produced via immunoSEQ multiplex PCR; TCRdb's table is partial and in-frame only. Among 200,000 to 250,000 clones listed, under 70% were seen once. In the case of this clone: What it binds is unknown.

Sequencing was performed on PBMCs. This TCR was sampled from a man between 35 and 55 years old in good health and CMV-seropositive.

CDR3 in DNA: TGTGCCAGCAGCCCGGGGGGGGGTCAGCCCCAGCATTTT. This sequence encodes CASSPGGGQPQHF. This chain connects TRBV2 to TRBJ1-5; tentative D call: TRBD1 (5 bases). There are 13 residues in the CDR3. V lost 6 bases, J lost 6 bases, and 12 bases lay in between. Germline V gives CDR1 SNHLY, CDR2 FYNNEI.